This section outlines one T cell receptor beta chain sequence together with its context. This table comes from immunoSEQ multiplex PCR, and its TCRdb copy is limited to in-frame clones, with some not included. This sample has some 39,000 clones; 70% to 90% occur once, and the top ten carry 2.6%. These data belong to a study of PD-L1 blockade in urothelial cancer. Germline CDR1 reads LNHDA; CDR2 reads SQIVND (reference sequence). With 6 bases removed from V and 5 bases from J, the gap between germline ends came to 13 bases. The CDR3 has 13 residues. Time point here: peripheral blood 6 weeks after treatment start.

V is TRBV19 and J is TRBJ1-2, with D tentatively TRBD1 (6 bases). The source was PBMCs, collected around atezolizumab (anti-PD-L1) treatment. The TCR was taken from an older man with urothelial cancer. The chain's CDR3 is CASSEGTTYGYTF. The CDR3 DNA is TGTGCCAGTAGCGAAGGGACAACGTATGGCTACACCTTC.